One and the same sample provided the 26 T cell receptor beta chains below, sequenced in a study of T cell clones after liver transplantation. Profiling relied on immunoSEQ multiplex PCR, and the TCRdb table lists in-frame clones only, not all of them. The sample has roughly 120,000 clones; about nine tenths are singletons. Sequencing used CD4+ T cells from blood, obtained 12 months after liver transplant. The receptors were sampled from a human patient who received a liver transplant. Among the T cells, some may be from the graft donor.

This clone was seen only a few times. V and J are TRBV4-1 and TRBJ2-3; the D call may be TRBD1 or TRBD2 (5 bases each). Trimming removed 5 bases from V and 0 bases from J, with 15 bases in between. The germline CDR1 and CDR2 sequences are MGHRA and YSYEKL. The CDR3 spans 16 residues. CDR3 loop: CASSFTGTFSTDTQYF. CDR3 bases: TGCGCCAGCAGCTTTACCGGGACCTTTAGCACAGATACGCAGTATTTT.

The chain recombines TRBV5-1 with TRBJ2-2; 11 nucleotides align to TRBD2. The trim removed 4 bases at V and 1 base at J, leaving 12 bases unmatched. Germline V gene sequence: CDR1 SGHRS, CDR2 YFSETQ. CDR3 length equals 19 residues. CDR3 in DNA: TGCGCCAGCAGCAGAATTACACTAGCGGGAGATATGAACACCGGGGAGCTGTTTTTT. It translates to CASSRITLAGDMNTGELFF.

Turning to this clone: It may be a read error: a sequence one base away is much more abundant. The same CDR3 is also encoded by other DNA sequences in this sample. CDR3: CASSEASGGLEEQYF. The CDR3 coding sequence is TGTGCCAGCAGTGAAGCCAGCGGGGGGCTGGAGGAGCAGTACTTC. This sequence joins TRBV6-1 and TRBJ2-7; TRBD2 aligns across 9 bases. J lost 7 bases, V lost 0 bases, and 7 bases had no gene match. Germline V gene data show CDR1 as MNHNS and CDR2 as SASEGT. The CDR3 is 15 residues long.

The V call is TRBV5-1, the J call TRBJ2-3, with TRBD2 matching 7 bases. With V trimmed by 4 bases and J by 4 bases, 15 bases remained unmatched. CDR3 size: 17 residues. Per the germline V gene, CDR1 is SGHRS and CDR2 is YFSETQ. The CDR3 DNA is TGCGCCAGCAGCCGTAAACCGATGAGACTAGCCGCAGATACGCAGTATTTT. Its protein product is CASSRKPMRLAADTQYF.

The CDR3, as DNA: TGTGCCAGCAGCTTAATCGGGACAGATGCGGCGCAGTATTTT. It codes for CASSLIGTDAAQYF. V gene TRBV7-3 combines with J gene TRBJ2-3; 7 bases fit TRBD1. The CDR3 is 14 amino acids. V lost 1 base and J lost 10; bases outside the gene matches: 8. Germline CDR1 and CDR2: SGHTA and FQGTGA. Drawing the rest from reference TRBV7-3 and TRBJ2-3, the complete variable domain is GAGVSQTPSNKVTEKGKYVELRCDPISGHTALYWYRQSLGQGPEFLIYFQGTGAADDSGLPNDRFFAVRPEGSVSTLKIQRTERGDSAVYLCASSLIGTDAAQYFGPGTRLTVL.

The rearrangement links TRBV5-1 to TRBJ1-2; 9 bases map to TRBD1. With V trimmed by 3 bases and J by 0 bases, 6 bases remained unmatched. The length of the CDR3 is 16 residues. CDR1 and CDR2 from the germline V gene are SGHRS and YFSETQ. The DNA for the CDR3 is TGCGCCAGCAGCTGGGGGGACAGGGCCGCTAACTATGGCTACACCTTC. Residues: CASSWGDRAANYGYTF.

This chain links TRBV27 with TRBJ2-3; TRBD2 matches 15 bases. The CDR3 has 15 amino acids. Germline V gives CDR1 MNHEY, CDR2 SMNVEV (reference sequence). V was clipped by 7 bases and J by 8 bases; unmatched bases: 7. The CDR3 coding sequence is TGTGCCAGCATTGGACTAGCGGGAGGGAGAGGTACGCAGTATTTT. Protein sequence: CASIGLAGGRGTQYF.

The CDR3 region is CASSQDPGGGTEAFF. The CDR3, as DNA: TGCGCCAGCAGCCAAGATCCGGGTGGCGGCACTGAAGCTTTCTTT. This rearrangement joins TRBV4-3 to TRBJ1-1; D gene ambiguous. V was shortened by 0 bases and J by 4 bases, with 12 bases between the two germline ends. This CDR3 region has 15 residues. Germline V gene lookup returns CDR1 LGHNA and CDR2 YSLEER.

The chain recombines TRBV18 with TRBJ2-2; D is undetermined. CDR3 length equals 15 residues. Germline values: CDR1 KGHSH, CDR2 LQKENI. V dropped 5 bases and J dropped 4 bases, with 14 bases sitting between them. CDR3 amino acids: CASSSSVLGTGELFF. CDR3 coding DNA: TGTGCCAGCTCATCATCCGTGCTCGGCACCGGGGAGCTGTTTTTT.

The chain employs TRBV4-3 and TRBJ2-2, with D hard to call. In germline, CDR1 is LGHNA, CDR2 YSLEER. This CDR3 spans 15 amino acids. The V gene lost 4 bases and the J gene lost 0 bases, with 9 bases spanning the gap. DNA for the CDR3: TGCGCCAGCAGCCTAGGGTTCGCGAACACCGGGGAGCTGTTTTTT. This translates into CASSLGFANTGELFF.

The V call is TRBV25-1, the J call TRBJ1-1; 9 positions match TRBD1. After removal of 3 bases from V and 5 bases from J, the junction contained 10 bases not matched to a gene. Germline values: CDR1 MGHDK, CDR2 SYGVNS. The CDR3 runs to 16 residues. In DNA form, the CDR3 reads TGTGCCAGCAGTGATCAACCCGGACAGGGGTGGACTGAAGCTTTCTTT. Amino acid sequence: CASSDQPGQGWTEAFF.

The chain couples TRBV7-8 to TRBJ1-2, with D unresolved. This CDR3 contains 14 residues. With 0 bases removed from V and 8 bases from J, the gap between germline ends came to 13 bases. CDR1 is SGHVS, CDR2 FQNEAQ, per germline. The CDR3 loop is CASSLAAGQDGYTF. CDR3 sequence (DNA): TGTGCCAGCAGCTTAGCCGCTGGGCAGGACGGCTACACCTTC.

CDR3 sequence: CASSPPQAARRETQYF. The CDR3 coding sequence is TGTGCCAGCTCACCACCCCAGGCGGCTCGCCGGGAGACCCAGTACTTC. The J gene is TRBJ2-5, the V gene TRBV18; D not certain. From germline, CDR1 is KGHSH and CDR2 LQKENI. This CDR3 has 16 residues. V was trimmed by 0 bases and J by 5 bases, leaving 16 bases between them. Complete variable domain (other parts from reference TRBV18 and TRBJ2-5): NAGVMQNPRHLVRRRGQEARLRCSPMKGHSHVYWYRQLPEEGLKFMVYLQKENIIDESGMPKERFSAEFPKEGPSILRIQQVVRGDSAAYFCASSPPQAARRETQYFGPGTRLLVL.

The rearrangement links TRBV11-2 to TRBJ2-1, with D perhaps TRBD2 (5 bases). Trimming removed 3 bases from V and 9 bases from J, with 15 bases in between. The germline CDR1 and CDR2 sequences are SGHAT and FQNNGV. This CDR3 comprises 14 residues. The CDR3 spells CASSFLLERSEQFF. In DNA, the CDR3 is TGTGCCAGCAGCTTCCTTCTGGAGCGGAGTGAGCAGTTCTTC.

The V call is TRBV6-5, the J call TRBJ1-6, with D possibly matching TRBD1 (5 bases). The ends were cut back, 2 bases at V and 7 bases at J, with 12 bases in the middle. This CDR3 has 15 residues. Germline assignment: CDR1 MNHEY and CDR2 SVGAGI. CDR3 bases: TGTGCCAGCAGTTACGACGACAGCTCAAATTCACCCCTCCACTTT. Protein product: CASSYDDSSNSPLHF.

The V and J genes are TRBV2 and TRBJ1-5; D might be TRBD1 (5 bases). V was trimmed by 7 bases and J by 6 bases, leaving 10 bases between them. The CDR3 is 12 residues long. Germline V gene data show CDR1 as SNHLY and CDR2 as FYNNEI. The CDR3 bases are TGTGCCAGCACTGGGGGTTCTCAGCCCCAGCATTTT. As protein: CASTGGSQPQHF.

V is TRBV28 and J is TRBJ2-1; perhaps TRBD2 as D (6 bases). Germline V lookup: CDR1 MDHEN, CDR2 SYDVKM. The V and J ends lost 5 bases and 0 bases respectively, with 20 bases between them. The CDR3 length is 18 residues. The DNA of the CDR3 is TGTGCCAGCAGTCCACTCCCCGGGACTCAGGGCTCCTACAATGAGCAGTTCTTC. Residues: CASSPLPGTQGSYNEQFF.

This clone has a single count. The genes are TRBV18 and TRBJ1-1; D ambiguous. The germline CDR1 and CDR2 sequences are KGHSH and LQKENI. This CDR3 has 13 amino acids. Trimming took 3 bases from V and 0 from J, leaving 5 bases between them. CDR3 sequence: CASSPGLNTEAFF. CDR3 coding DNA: TGTGCCAGCTCACCGGGTTTGAACACTGAAGCTTTCTTT.

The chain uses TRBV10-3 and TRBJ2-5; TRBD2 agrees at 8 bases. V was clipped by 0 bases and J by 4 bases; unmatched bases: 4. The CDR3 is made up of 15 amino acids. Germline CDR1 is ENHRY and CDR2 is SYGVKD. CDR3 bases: TGTGCCATCAGTGAGTCGGCGGGAGGTCGAGAGACCCAGTACTTC. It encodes CAISESAGGRETQYF.

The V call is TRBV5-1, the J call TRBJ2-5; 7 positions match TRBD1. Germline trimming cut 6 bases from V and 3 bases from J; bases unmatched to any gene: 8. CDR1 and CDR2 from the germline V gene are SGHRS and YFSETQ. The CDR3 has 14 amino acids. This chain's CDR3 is CASTRNTGEETQYF. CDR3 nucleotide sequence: TGCGCCAGCACCCGGAATACAGGGGAAGAGACCCAGTACTTC.

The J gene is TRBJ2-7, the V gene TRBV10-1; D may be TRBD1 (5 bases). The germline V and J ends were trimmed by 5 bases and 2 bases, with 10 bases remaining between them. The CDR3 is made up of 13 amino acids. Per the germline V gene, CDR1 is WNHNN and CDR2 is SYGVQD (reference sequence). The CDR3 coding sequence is TGCGCCAGCAGTTTATCAGGGACCTACGAGCAGTACTTC. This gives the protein CASSLSGTYEQYF.

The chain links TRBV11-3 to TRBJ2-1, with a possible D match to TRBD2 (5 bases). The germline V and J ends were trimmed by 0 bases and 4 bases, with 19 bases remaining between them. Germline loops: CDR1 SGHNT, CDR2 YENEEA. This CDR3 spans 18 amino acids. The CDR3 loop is CASSLDFPPREEYNEQFF. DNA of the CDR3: TGTGCCAGCAGCTTAGATTTCCCACCCCGGGAAGAATACAATGAGCAGTTCTTC.

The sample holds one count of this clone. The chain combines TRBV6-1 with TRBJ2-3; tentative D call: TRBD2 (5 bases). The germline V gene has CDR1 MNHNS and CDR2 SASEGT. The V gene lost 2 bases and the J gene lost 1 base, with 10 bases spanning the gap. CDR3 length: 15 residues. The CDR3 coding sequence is TGTGCCAGCAGTGAACAGGTACTAGGCACAGATACGCAGTATTTT. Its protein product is CASSEQVLGTDTQYF.

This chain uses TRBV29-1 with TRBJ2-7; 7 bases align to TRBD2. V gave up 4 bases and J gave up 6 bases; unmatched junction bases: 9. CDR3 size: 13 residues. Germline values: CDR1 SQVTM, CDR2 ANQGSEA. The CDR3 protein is CSVAPTSRGEQYF. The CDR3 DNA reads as TGCAGCGTTGCCCCGACTAGCCGAGGCGAGCAGTACTTC.

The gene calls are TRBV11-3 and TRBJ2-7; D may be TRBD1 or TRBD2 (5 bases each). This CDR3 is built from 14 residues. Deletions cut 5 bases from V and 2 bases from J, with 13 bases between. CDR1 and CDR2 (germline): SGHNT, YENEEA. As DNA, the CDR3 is TGTGCCAGCAGCCCTCGGGACGGAGCCTACGAGCAGTACTTC. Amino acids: CASSPRDGAYEQYF.

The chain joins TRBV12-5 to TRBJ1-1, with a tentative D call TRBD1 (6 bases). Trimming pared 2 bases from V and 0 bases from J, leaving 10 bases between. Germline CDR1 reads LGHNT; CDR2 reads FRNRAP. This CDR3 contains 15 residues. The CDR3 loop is CASGLYQGLNTEAFF. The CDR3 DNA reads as TGTGCTAGTGGTTTGTATCAGGGGTTGAACACTGAAGCTTTCTTT.